This T cell receptor beta chain was found in a study of T-cell reconstitution after alpha-beta-depleted transplantation in children. This sample's TCRbeta library carried unique molecular identifier barcodes. TCRdb analysed the PCR reads with MiXCR anew, one entry per CDR3 protein. The sample contains fewer than 200,000 distinct CDR3 sequences, 6% to 7% of which appear only once. The CDR3 covers 15 residues. CDR1 is MDHEN, CDR2 SYDVKM, per germline. Trimming removed 4 bases from V and 5 bases from J, with 15 bases in between. Ten or more counts support this clonotype. Sequences were derived from PBMCs from the stem cell graft donor, sampled from the stem cell graft. This receptor was obtained from a human donor who donated a stem cell graft to a child with Wiskott-Aldrich syndrome. The genes are TRBV28 and TRBJ1-5; unclear D gene. The CDR3 DNA is TGTGCCAGCAGTTCCTCGTCGGAGATTCATCAGCCCCAGCATTTT. It yields the protein CASSSSSEIHQPQHF.